This T cell receptor beta chain was identified during a study of CD8 T cells in Susac syndrome. Study-wide results and limits: The authors acknowledged that their TCR sequencing and HLA analysis involved a relatively small number of individuals.

Those who served as multiple sclerosis controls were treatment-naive patients with stable or active relapsing-remitting disease. It was negative isolation that provided the CD8+ and CD4+ T cells, whereas TEMRA cells were enriched by FACS. Germline V lookup: CDR1 SGHTS, CDR2 YDEGEE. This CDR3 has 13 residues. V dropped 7 bases and J dropped 4 bases, with 12 bases sitting between them. With regard to this clonotype: Its matching antigen is unknown.

Reverse transcription of about 0.5 to 1 ug RNA was carried out with random hexamers. Multiplex immunoSEQ PCR targeted 54 Vbeta and 13 Jbeta TCR beta segments. TCRdb itself ran the immunoSEQ multiplex PCR reads through MiXCR, one entry per CDR3 protein. The sample gives around 230,000 distinct CDR3 sequences, roughly 96% of which show up once; about 0.091% is in the top ten. The TCR sequence derives from a human donor with multiple sclerosis. The chain carries TRBV5-8 and TRBJ2-1; tentative D call: TRBD2 (5 bases). Sequencing used CD4+ T cells from PBMCs. The DNA of the CDR3 is TGTGCCAGCCGGCGGGTGGGGTACAATGAGCAGTTCTTC. Translated: CASRRVGYNEQFF.